The 31 T cell receptor beta chains given below trace back to one sample, sequenced in a study of long-term antiretroviral therapy in people with HIV. With survey level as its setting, the immunoSEQ assay was v3.0. Method: immunoSEQ multiplex PCR; TCRdb's copy keeps in-frame clones and lacks some. The sample consists of roughly 30,000 clones, around 96% of them appearing once. Sequencing was performed on unsorted PBMCs, taken 6 to 6.5 years after starting antiretroviral therapy. These receptor sequences come from a man between 25 and 39 years old with HIV.

The chain couples TRBV19 to TRBJ1-5; D not certain. With 5 bases removed from V and 4 bases from J, the gap between germline ends came to 9 bases. The germline gives CDR1 LNHDA, CDR2 SQIVND (reference sequence). This CDR3 region has 13 residues. The CDR3 DNA reads as TGTGCCAGTAGTGTAACGGAGAATCAGCCCCAGCATTTT. This codes for CASSVTENQPQHF.

V and J are TRBV5-1 and TRBJ2-5; the D is unclear. The CDR3 spans 15 residues. The germline V gene encodes CDR1 SGHRS and CDR2 YFSETQ. V gave up 0 bases and J gave up 5 bases, with 14 bases separating them. CDR3 protein: CASSLDTAEWETQYF. DNA for the CDR3: TGCGCCAGCAGCTTGGATACGGCAGAATGGGAGACCCAGTACTTC.

V and J are TRBV5-1 and TRBJ2-1; the D gene is possibly TRBD1 (7 bases). Trimming removed 0 bases at V and 2 bases at J, with 9 bases between. The germline V gene has CDR1 SGHRS and CDR2 YFSETQ. The CDR3 totals 15 residues. The CDR3 loop is CASSLGGTAYNEQFF. In nucleotides, the CDR3 is TGCGCCAGCAGCTTGGGCGGGACAGCCTACAATGAGCAGTTCTTC.

This sequence joins TRBV30 and TRBJ1-3; no firm D call. CDR3 size: 11 residues. The ends were cut back, 3 bases at V and 2 bases at J, with 2 bases in the middle. CDR1 and CDR2 from the germline V gene are GTSNPN and SVGIG (reference sequence). CDR3 nucleotides: TGTGCCTGGAGCCCTGGAAACACCATATATTTT. Its translation: CAWSPGNTIYF.

The chain uses TRBV7-2 and TRBJ2-7; maybe TRBD1 (6 bases). The V end was cut by 0 bases, the J end by 0 bases, with 9 bases between. The CDR3 extends over 15 amino acids. The germline CDR1 and CDR2 sequences are SGHTA and FQGNSA. CDR3 sequence reads: CASSLAGAFSYEQYF. The DNA for the CDR3 is TGTGCCAGCAGCTTAGCGGGGGCCTTCTCCTACGAGCAGTACTTC.

The chain employs TRBV13 and TRBJ2-1; 7 nucleotides align to TRBD1. The CDR3 totals 14 residues. V was pared by 3 bases and J by 5 bases, with 4 bases of the junction left unmatched. CDR1 and CDR2 (germline): PRHDT, FYEKMQ (reference sequence). CDR3 in amino acids: CASSFYGTDNEQFF. DNA for the CDR3: TGTGCCAGCAGCTTCTACGGGACAGACAATGAGCAGTTCTTC.

The V and J genes are TRBV9 and TRBJ2-3; D uncertain. Trimming took off 1 base at V and 2 bases at J, with 11 bases between the two ends. CDR3 length: 15 residues. CDR1 SGDLS and CDR2 YYNGEE come from the germline V gene. CDR3 in DNA: TGTGCCAGCAGCGTATGGTACGACATCACAGATACGCAGTATTTT. Its translation is CASSVWYDITDTQYF.

The chain is built from TRBV5-1 and TRBJ2-3; 9 nucleotides agree with TRBD1. The germline gives CDR1 SGHRS, CDR2 YFSETQ. V lost 4 bases and J lost 3; bases outside the gene matches: 6. The CDR3 is 15 amino acids. CDR3 sequence reads: CASSQGDRDTDTQYF. The CDR3 region has the DNA TGCGCCAGCAGCCAGGGGGACAGGGATACAGATACGCAGTATTTT.

This clone came up once. V is TRBV6-1 and J is TRBJ2-1; no firm D call. V was clipped by 6 bases and J by 10 bases, with 19 bases between them. Germline CDR1 and CDR2: MNHNS and SASEGT. CDR3 length equals 14 residues. In DNA form, the CDR3 reads TGTGCCAGCAGGATGGATAGGGATCATAAGGAGCAGTTCTTC. As protein: CASRMDRDHKEQFF.

The chain recombines TRBV15 with TRBJ1-6; tentatively, D is TRBD1 (6 bases). Germline CDR1 and CDR2: LNHNV and YYDKDF (reference sequence). V shed 2 bases and J shed 7 bases, with 12 bases lying between them. The CDR3 loop spans 15 amino acids. CDR3 loop: CATSRPWTVNSPLHF. CDR3 bases: TGTGCCACCAGCAGACCATGGACAGTGAATTCACCCCTCCACTTT.

This chain connects TRBV5-1 to TRBJ2-1; TRBD2 matches 11 bases. This CDR3 has 15 residues. V dropped 2 bases and J dropped 8; count of bases not matched to a gene: 6. Per the germline V gene, CDR1 is SGHRS and CDR2 is YFSETQ. The CDR3 loop reads CASSFLAGGFDEQFF. The CDR3 nucleotides read TGCGCCAGCAGCTTTCTAGCGGGAGGATTCGATGAGCAGTTCTTC.

The rearrangement uses TRBV30 and TRBJ1-5, with D perhaps matching TRBD1 (6 bases). Germline V CDR1 and CDR2: GTSNPN, SVGIG (reference sequence). V gave up 2 bases and J gave up 4 bases, with 24 bases separating them. This CDR3 region has 18 residues. The CDR3 reads CAWSHELEQGSGNQPQHF. Here the CDR3 DNA reads TGTGCCTGGAGTCATGAATTGGAACAGGGAAGCGGGAATCAGCCCCAGCATTTT.

This chain links TRBV6-6 with TRBJ1-1; 7 positions match TRBD1. The ends lost 6 bases at V and 0 bases at J; junction bases unmatched: 1. The CDR3 runs to 13 residues. From germline, CDR1 is MNHNY and CDR2 SVGAGI (reference sequence). CDR3 residues: CASRQGMNTEAFF. The CDR3 DNA is TGTGCCAGCAGACAGGGGATGAACACTGAAGCTTTCTTT.

This chain links TRBV6-5 with TRBJ1-6, with unresolved D. Germline V gives CDR1 MNHEY, CDR2 SVGAGI. The ends were cut back, 0 bases at V and 7 bases at J, with 1 base in the middle. The CDR3 runs to 12 residues. The DNA for the CDR3 is TGTGCCAGCAGTTACTCAAATTCACCCCTCCACTTT. Encoded protein: CASSYSNSPLHF.

The genes are TRBV5-1 and TRBJ2-1; D might be TRBD1 or TRBD2, each matching 5 bases. V was shortened by 0 bases and J by 4 bases, with 8 bases between the two germline ends. Germline V gene sequence: CDR1 SGHRS, CDR2 YFSETQ. The CDR3 runs to 14 residues. CDR3 loop: CASSLGDRYNEQFF. The CDR3 bases are TGCGCCAGCAGCTTGGGGGACCGATACAATGAGCAGTTCTTC.

This chain links TRBV2 with TRBJ1-1; D unresolved. V was clipped by 10 bases and J by 4 bases, with 16 bases between them. CDR3 length: 13 amino acids. Germline V gene lookup returns CDR1 SNHLY and CDR2 FYNNEI. CDR3 sequence (DNA): TGTGCCAACGCCGGACTCCCAGGCACTGAAGCTTTCTTT. Translation: CANAGLPGTEAFF.

The V gene is TRBV7-8, the J gene TRBJ1-1; no definite D call. Trimming took off 1 base at V and 0 bases at J, with 6 bases between the two ends. The germline V gene has CDR1 SGHVS and CDR2 FQNEAQ. This CDR3 has 14 amino acids. CDR3 DNA: TGTGCCAGCAGCTTAGGCCCGATGAACACTGAAGCTTTCTTT. Its translation: CASSLGPMNTEAFF.

The chain joins TRBV5-4 to TRBJ2-3, with TRBD1 as a possible D gene (7 bases). The V end lost 1 base, the J end lost 4 bases, and 13 bases lay between the germline ends. CDR3 length: 15 residues. CDR1 SGHNT and CDR2 YYREEE come from the germline V gene (reference sequence). CDR3 sequence: CASSLRQGGADTQYF. CDR3 in DNA: TGTGCCAGCAGCTTGAGGCAGGGGGGTGCAGATACGCAGTATTTT.

About this clone: The same CDR3 can be traced to other DNA sequences in this sample. This rearrangement joins TRBV9 to TRBJ1-2; TRBD1 aligns across 7 bases. V lost 0 bases, J lost 4 bases, and 0 bases stayed unmatched. There are 13 residues in the CDR3. Per germline, CDR1 SGDLS and CDR2 YYNGEE. CDR3 sequence (DNA): TGTGCCAGCAGCGTAGCAGGGGGCTATGGCTACACCTTC. It yields the protein CASSVAGGYGYTF.

The rearrangement uses TRBV29-1 and TRBJ2-1; D gene unclear. The CDR3 runs to 12 residues. V lost 1 base to trimming and J lost 7 bases, with 8 bases between them. The germline CDR1 and CDR2 sequences are SQVTM and ANQGSEA. The CDR3 nucleotides are TGCAGCGTTGAAGGGAGACGGAATGAGCAGTTCTTC. This sequence encodes CSVEGRRNEQFF.

The rearrangement uses TRBV27 and TRBJ2-3; D tentatively fits TRBD1 or TRBD2 (5 bases each). Germline assignment: CDR1 MNHEY and CDR2 SMNVEV (reference sequence). The ends were cut back, 6 bases at V and 5 bases at J, with 12 bases in the middle. There are 13 residues in the CDR3. This CDR3 reads CASRFRAGDTQYF. The DNA of the CDR3 is TGTGCCAGCAGATTCAGGGCGGGAGATACGCAGTATTTT.

This chain uses TRBV6-5 with TRBJ2-3; the D is unclear. This CDR3 comprises 15 residues. CDR1 and CDR2 (germline): MNHEY, SVGAGI. Trimming took off 4 bases at V and 2 bases at J, with 13 bases between the two ends. CDR3 protein: CASSSLHPSTDTQYF. CDR3 DNA: TGTGCCAGCAGTTCGCTACACCCATCCACAGATACGCAGTATTTT.

V and J are TRBV6-1 and TRBJ2-7; D possibly matches TRBD1 or TRBD2 (5 bases each). V was shortened by 2 bases and J by 4 bases, with 21 bases between the two germline ends. Germline V lookup: CDR1 MNHNS, CDR2 SASEGT. This CDR3 has 17 amino acids. CDR3 in DNA: TGTGCCAGCAGTGAATGGTCCGGGACGGTAGTAAGTTACGAGCAGTACTTC. This codes for CASSEWSGTVVSYEQYF.

The CDR3 spells CASSLAGGRAFF. CDR3 DNA: TGTGCCAGCAGCTTGGCGGGCGGGAGGGCGTTCTTC. The J gene is TRBJ2-1, the V gene TRBV5-4, with 9 bases identical to TRBD2. Trimming took 0 bases from V and 15 from J; bases not matched to a gene: 4. The V gene's germline CDR1 is SGHNT and CDR2 YYREEE (reference sequence). The CDR3 is 12 residues long.

The rearrangement links TRBV19 to TRBJ1-5, with 9 bases matching TRBD1. This CDR3 contains 15 residues. The germline CDR1 and CDR2 sequences are LNHDA and SQIVND (reference sequence). Germline trimming cut 6 bases from V and 6 bases from J; bases unmatched to any gene: 9. CDR3 in DNA: TGTGCCAGTAGAAGGGACAGGGAGGCTTTTCAGCCCCAGCATTTT. Its protein is CASRRDREAFQPQHF.

The chain employs TRBV4-3 and TRBJ2-7; TRBD1 matches at 11 bases. Germline values: CDR1 LGHNA, CDR2 YSLEER. CDR3 size: 14 residues. After removal of 4 bases from V and 5 bases from J, the junction contained 4 bases not matched to a gene. The CDR3 DNA reads TGCGCCAGCAGCCTAGGACAGGGGGCGAACGAGCAGTACTTC. Its protein product is CASSLGQGANEQYF.

This clone was counted a single time. This chain links TRBV5-6 with TRBJ2-7; D gene uncertain. Germline CDR1 reads SGHDT; CDR2 reads YYEEEE. Trimming cost V 2 bases and J 2 bases, with 8 bases left between them. The CDR3 covers 13 residues. This chain's CDR3 is CASSFLGPYEQYF. In nucleotides, the CDR3 is TGTGCCAGCAGCTTTCTCGGACCCTACGAGCAGTACTTC.

Only one count was recorded for this clone. CDR3 in DNA: TGCGCCAGCAGCCAAGATCGGGAGTATGGCTACACCTTC. Translating gives CASSQDREYGYTF. This chain uses TRBV4-1 with TRBJ1-2; unclear D gene. Deletions cut 0 bases from V and 5 bases from J, with 7 bases between. The CDR3 is 13 amino acids. Germline V gene data show CDR1 as MGHRA and CDR2 as YSYEKL.

The V gene is TRBV9, the J gene TRBJ2-3; D assignment may be TRBD1 or TRBD2 (5 bases each). The CDR3 is 16 amino acids. Trimming left V 0 bases short and J 4 bases short, with 15 bases between. Germline V CDR1 and CDR2: SGDLS, YYNGEE. The CDR3 nucleotides are TGTGCCAGCAGCGTAGGGGGCGCTAGCCGAGCAGATACGCAGTATTTT. It yields the protein CASSVGGASRADTQYF.

J is TRBJ1-2 and V is TRBV11-1; D perhaps matches TRBD1 (6 bases). This CDR3 is 14 amino acids long. V lost 5 bases and J lost 8, with 18 bases in between. Germline assignment: CDR1 SGHAT and CDR2 FQDESV (reference sequence). CDR3 amino acids: CASSPSSGGGGYTF. The CDR3 nucleotides are TGTGCCAGCAGCCCATCGTCCGGGGGCGGGGGCTACACCTTC. The complete variable domain, with remaining parts taken from reference TRBV11-1 and TRBJ1-2, reads EAEVAQSPRYKITEKSQAVAFWCDPISGHATLYWYRQILGQGPELLVQFQDESVVDDSQLPKDRFSAERLKGVDSTLKIQPAELGDSAMYLCASSPSSGGGGYTFGSGTRLTVV.

The rearrangement links TRBV6-6 to TRBJ1-3, with a tentative D call TRBD1 (6 bases). Germline CDR1 reads MNHNY; CDR2 reads SVGAGI (reference sequence). Trimming removed 4 bases at V and 4 bases at J, with 14 bases between. The CDR3 has 15 amino acids. CDR3 sequence reads: CASSSEGVSGNTIYF. Written as DNA, the CDR3 is TGTGCCAGCAGTTCAGAGGGGGTCTCAGGAAACACCATATATTTT.